This entry concerns a single T cell receptor (beta chain). This clone's antigen is unknown. No base-level quality is on record; no much larger clone is a single base apart. This sample is part of a study of blood T cell repertoires in COVID-19 (TCRdb year 2020). In the study overall: Samples covering the acute and convalescent phases of COVID-19 were provided by collaborators in the United States, Italy and Spain. The prospective study material was composed of cDNA or gDNA derived from T cells, B-cell-depleted T cells, or PBMCs. Subjects who had been exposed to COVID-19, were actively infected with it, or had recovered from it provided the deeply sampled blood TCRbeta repertoires that made up the dataset. The repertoires were made available in a free public database intended to serve as a resource for research on the immune response to SARS-CoV-2. The samples were drawn from two sources: the first 160 participants of the ongoing ImmuneRACE study, and 1,000 to 1,500 subjects contributed by 6 global collaborators. Sample metadata almost always included a de-identified subject ID, COVID-19 status, age in years and sex. HLA class I and class II types, where available, came from metadata supplied by the sample provider rather than from assay-based typing.

As encoded in the germline V gene, CDR1 is MNHEY while CDR2 is SVGAGI. Trimming leaves V shorter by 8 bases and J shorter by 4 bases, with the junction holding 9 bases beyond the gene matches. Including the terminal cysteine and phenylalanine, the CDR3 comprises 14 residues. Only the CDR3 part of the read is kept: 42 bases, read in frame from the first base. Whole blood was collected in K2EDTA tubes by collaborating institutions according to the institutions' own protocols. For TCRbeta analysis, collaborators shipped samples as frozen whole blood, isolated PBMCs, or DNA extracted from either of those sample types. The immunoSEQ Assay, a bias-controlled multiplex PCR, was used to amplify TCRbeta CDR3 regions from genomic DNA. As for the original processing: The number of nucleated cells in each sample was estimated by amplification of reference gene primers within the assay. To quantify the absolute abundance of each unique TCRbeta CDR3 rearrangement, sequence reads were collapsed and filtered. For each sample, productive Simpson clonality was calculated by taking the square root of Simpson's diversity index across productive rearrangements. As stored in TCRdb, this immuneACCESS dataset retains in-frame rearrangements with V and J assigned. A fraction of the clones does not appear; measured against another copy, unresolved V genes explain less than half of the discrepancy, and the remainder lacks a known reason. That table is the source of V, J and clone size, and D and trimming were worked out from the DNA. Across this sample there are approximately 93,000 clones, with roughly 90% seen only once. The ten largest make up 25% to 30% of the sample.

What the study reported, not specific to this receptor: The quantity of clinical and demographic metadata differed by source and by participant and was supplied without curation.

Recombination joined TRBV6-5 with TRBJ2-7; 9 middle bases align to TRBD1. Sequenced: peripheral blood. The TCR was taken from a man between 50 and 59 years old with active or convalescent COVID-19. CDR3 protein: CASGRTGDRYEQYF. The nucleotide sequence is TGTGCCAGCGGGAGGACAGGGGATCGATACGAGCAGTACTTC.